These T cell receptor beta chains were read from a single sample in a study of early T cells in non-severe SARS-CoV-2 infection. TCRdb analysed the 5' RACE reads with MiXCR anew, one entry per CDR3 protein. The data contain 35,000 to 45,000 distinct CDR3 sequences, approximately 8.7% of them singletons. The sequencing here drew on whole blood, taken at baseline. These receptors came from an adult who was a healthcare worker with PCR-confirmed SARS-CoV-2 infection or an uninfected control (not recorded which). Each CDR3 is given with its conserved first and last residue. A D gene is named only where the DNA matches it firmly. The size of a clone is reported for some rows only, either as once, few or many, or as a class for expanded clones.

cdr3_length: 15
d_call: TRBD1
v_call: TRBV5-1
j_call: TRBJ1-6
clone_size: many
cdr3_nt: TGCGCCAGCAGCTTGAAGGGACAGGGTTCTTCACCCCTCCACTTT
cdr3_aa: CASSLKGQGSSPLHF

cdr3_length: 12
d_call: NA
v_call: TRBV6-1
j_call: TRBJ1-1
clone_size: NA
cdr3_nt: TGTGCCAGCAGCGAACTATACACTGAAGCTTTCTTT
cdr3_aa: CASSELYTEAFF

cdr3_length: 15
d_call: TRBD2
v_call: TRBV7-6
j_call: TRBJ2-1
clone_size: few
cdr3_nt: TGTGCCAGCAGCTTAACTAGCGGGGGGAGGAGTGAGCAGTTCTTC
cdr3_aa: CASSLTSGGRSEQFF

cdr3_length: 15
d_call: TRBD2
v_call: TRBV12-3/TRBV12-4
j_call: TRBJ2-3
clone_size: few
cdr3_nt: TGTGCCAGCAGGTCTAGCGGTCCTAGCACAGATACGCAGTATTTT
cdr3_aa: CASRSSGPSTDTQYF

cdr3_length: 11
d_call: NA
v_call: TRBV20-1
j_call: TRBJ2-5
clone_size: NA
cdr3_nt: TGCAGTGCTAGGGCCCCGGAGACCCAGTACTTC
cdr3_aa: CSARAPETQYF

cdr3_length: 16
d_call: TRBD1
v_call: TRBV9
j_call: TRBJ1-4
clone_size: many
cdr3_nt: TGTGCCAGCAGCGTGGCCGCAGGGGGGAGTCATGAAAAACTGTTTTTT
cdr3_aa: CASSVAAGGSHEKLFF

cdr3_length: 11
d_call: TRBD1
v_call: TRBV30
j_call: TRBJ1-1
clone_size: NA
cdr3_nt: TGTGCCGGGACAGGGAACACTGAAGCTTTCTTT
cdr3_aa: CAGTGNTEAFF

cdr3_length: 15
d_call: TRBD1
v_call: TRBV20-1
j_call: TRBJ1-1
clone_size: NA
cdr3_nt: TGCAGTGCTAGAGGGGGAGACAGGGTGAACACTGAAGCTTTCTTT
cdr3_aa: CSARGGDRVNTEAFF

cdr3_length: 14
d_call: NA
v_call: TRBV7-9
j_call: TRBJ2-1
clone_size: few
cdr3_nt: TGTGCCAGCAGCTTAAATGCTTTGTCGGATGAGCAGTTCTTC
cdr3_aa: CASSLNALSDEQFF

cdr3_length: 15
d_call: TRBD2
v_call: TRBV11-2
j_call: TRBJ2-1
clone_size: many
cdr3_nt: TGTGCCAGCAGCTTCCTAGCGGGGGTAGTCAATGAGCAGTTCTTC
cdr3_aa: CASSFLAGVVNEQFF

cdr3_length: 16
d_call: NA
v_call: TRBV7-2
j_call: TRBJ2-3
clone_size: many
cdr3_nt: TGTGCCAGCAGCTTAAGCTTTGGGGGGGGCCTAGATACGCAGTATTTT
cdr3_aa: CASSLSFGGGLDTQYF

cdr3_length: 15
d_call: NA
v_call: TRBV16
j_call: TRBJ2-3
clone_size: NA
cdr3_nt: TGTGCCAGCAGCCAAATGGGGCAAAGCACAGATACGCAGTATTTT
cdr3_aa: CASSQMGQSTDTQYF

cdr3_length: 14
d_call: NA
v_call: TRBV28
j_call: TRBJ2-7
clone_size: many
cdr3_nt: TGTGCCAGTCATCCGGGACCTACCTCCTACGAGCAGTACTTC
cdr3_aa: CASHPGPTSYEQYF

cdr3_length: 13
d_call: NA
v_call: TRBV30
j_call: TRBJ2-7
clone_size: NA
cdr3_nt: TGTGCCTGGAAGGTAGGGCCCGACTACGAGCAGTACTTC
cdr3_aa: CAWKVGPDYEQYF

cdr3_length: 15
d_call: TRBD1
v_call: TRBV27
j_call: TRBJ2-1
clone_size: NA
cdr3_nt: TGTGCCAGCATCAAGGACAGGAGCTCCTACAATGAGCAGTTCTTC
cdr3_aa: CASIKDRSSYNEQFF

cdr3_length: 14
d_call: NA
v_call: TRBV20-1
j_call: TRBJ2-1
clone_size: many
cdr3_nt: TGCAGTGCTAGATTTCACCGGGACACCAATGAGCAGTTCTTC
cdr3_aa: CSARFHRDTNEQFF

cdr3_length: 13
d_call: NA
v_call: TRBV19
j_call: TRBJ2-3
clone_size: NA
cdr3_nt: TGTGCCAGTAGTGATCCGCCCATGGATACGCAGTATTTT
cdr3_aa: CASSDPPMDTQYF

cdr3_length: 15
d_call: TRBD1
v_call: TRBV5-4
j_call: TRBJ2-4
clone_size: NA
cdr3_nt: TGTGCCAGCAGCTACGGACAGGTCCGCAAAAACATTCAGTACTTC
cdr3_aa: CASSYGQVRKNIQYF

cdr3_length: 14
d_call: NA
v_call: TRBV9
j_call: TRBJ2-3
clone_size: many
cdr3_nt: TGTGCCAGCAGCGTCGGGACTCTTTGGGATACGCAGTATTTT
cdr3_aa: CASSVGTLWDTQYF

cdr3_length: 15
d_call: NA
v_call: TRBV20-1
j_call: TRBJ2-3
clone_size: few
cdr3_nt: TGCAGTGCTAACTATCGGGGGACTAGCACAGATACGCAGTATTTT
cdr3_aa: CSANYRGTSTDTQYF

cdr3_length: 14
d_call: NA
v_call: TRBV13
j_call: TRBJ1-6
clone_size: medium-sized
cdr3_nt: TGTGCCAGCAGCCGGGGGGCAGGGGAATCACCCCTCCACTTT
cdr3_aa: CASSRGAGESPLHF

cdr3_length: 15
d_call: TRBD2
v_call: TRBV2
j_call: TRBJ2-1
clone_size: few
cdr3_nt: TGTGCCAGCAGCGGGGGGGCCCCCGCTTACAATGAGCAGTTCTTC
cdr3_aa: CASSGGAPAYNEQFF

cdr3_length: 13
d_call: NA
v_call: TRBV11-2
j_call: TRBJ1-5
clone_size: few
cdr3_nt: TGTGCCAGCAGCTTAGCAGAACATCAGCCCCAGCATTTT
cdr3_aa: CASSLAEHQPQHF

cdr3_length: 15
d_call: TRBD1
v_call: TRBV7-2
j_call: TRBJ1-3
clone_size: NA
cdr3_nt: TGTGCCAGCAGCTGGGACAGCGGCTCTGGAAACACCATATATTTT
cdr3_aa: CASSWDSGSGNTIYF

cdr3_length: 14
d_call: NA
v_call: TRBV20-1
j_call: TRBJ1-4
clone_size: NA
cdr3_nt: TGCAGTGCTAGAGATGCCGGAATTAATGAAAAACTGTTTTTT
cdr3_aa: CSARDAGINEKLFF

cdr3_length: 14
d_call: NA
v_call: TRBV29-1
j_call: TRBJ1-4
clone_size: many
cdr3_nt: TGCAGCGTTGAAGCGGGGGGATCGACTGAAAAACTGTTTTTT
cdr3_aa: CSVEAGGSTEKLFF

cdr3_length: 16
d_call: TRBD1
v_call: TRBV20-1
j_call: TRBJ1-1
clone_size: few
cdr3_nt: TGCAGTGCCGCCCCCCCGGACAGGGGATGGAGCACTGAAGCTTTCTTT
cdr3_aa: CSAAPPDRGWSTEAFF

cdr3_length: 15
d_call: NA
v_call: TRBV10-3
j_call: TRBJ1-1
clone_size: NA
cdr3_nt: TGTGCCATCAGTGAGTTAGCTTGGCAGAACACTGAAGCTTTCTTT
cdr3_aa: CAISELAWQNTEAFF

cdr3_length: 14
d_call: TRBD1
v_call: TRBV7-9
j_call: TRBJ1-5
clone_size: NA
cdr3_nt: TGTGCCAGCAGCTTAGAGGGGGCAGGTCAGCCCCAGCATTTT
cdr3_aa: CASSLEGAGQPQHF

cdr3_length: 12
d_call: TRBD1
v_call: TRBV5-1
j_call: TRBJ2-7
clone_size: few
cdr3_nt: TGCGCCAGCAGCCCAGACAGGGGCGAGCAGTACTTC
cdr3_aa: CASSPDRGEQYF

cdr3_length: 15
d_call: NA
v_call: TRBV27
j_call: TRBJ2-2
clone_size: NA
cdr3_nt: TGTGCCAGCAGCCCGGGGGATCGGTACACCGGGGAGCTGTTTTTT
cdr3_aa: CASSPGDRYTGELFF

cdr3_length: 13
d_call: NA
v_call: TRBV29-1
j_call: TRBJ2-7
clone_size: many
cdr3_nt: TGCAGCGTTGAAGATCATAGGGGGTACGAGCAGTACTTC
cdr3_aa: CSVEDHRGYEQYF

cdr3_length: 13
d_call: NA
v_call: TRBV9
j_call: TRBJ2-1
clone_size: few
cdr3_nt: TGTGCCAGCAGCGTAGGTCCTAACAATGAGCAGTTCTTC
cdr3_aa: CASSVGPNNEQFF

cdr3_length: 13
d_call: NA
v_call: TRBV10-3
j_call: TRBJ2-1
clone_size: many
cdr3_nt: TGTGCCATCCGGTCGGGTTCAGGCAATGAGCAGTTCTTC
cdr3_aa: CAIRSGSGNEQFF

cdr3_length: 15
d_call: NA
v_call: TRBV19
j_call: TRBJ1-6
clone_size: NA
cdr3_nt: TGTGCCAGTACCCTGGACACCGGGGGCAATTCACCCCTCCACTTT
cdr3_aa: CASTLDTGGNSPLHF

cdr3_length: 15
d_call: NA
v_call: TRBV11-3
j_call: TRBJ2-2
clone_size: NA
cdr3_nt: TGTGCCAGCAGCTTAGGACAAAGAAACACCGGGGAGCTGTTTTTT
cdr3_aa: CASSLGQRNTGELFF

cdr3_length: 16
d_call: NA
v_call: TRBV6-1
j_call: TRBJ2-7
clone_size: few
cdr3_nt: TGTGCCAGCAGTGAAGGGGCAGGGCCATCTACCTACGAGCAGTACTTC
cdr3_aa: CASSEGAGPSTYEQYF

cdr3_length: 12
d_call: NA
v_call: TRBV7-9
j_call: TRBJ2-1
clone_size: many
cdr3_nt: TGTGCCAGCAGGGGACTCCCCAAAGAGCAGTTCTTC
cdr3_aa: CASRGLPKEQFF

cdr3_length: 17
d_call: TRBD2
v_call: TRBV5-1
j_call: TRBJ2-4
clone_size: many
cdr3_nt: TGCGCCAGCAGCTCCTCCCCACTAGCGGGGGGTAAAAACATTCAGTACTTC
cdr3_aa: CASSSSPLAGGKNIQYF

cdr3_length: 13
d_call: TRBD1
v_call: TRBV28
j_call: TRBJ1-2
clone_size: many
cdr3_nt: TGTGCCAGCAGCACCGGGACAGCATATGGCTACACCTTC
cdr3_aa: CASSTGTAYGYTF

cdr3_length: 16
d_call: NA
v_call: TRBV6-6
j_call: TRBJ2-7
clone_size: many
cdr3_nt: TGTGCCAGCAGTTTCCCGCCGAGGGTCGGCGCCTACGAGCAGTACTTC
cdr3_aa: CASSFPPRVGAYEQYF

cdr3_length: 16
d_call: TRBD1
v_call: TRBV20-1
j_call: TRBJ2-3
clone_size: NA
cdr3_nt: TGCAGTGCTAGATGGGGTGCAGGGGGCCGCACAGATACGCAGTATTTT
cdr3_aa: CSARWGAGGRTDTQYF

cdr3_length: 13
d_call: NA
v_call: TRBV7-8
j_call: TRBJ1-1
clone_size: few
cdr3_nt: TGTGCCAGCAGCCACGTAGTAGAGGATGAAGCTTTCTTT
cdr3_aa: CASSHVVEDEAFF

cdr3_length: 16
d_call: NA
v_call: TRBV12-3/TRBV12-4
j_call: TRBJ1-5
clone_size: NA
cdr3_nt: TGTGCCAGCAGTTTAGGCAGAATTAGGAGCAATCAGCCCCAGCATTTT
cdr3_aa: CASSLGRIRSNQPQHF

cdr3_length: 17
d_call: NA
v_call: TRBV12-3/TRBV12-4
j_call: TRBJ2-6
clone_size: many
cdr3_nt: TGTGCCAGCAGTTTAGCAGGGGTACTCTCTGGGGCCAACGTCCTGACTTTC
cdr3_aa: CASSLAGVLSGANVLTF

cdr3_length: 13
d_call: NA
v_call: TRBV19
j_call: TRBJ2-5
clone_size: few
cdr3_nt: TGTGCCAGTAGCCTAGGGTCGAGGGAGACCCAGTACTTC
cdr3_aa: CASSLGSRETQYF

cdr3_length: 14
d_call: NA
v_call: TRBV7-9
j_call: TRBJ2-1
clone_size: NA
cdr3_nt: TGTGCCAGCACCCCAAGGGGTCTGGGCGATGAGCAGTTCTTC
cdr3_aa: CASTPRGLGDEQFF

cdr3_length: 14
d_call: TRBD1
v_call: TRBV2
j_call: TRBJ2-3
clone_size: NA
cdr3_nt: TGTGCCAGCAGCCCTGGACAGGGTACAGATACGCAGTATTTT
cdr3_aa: CASSPGQGTDTQYF